This entry describes one TCR beta chain. The germline gives CDR1 MGHDK, CDR2 SYGVNS. CDR3 length: 14 amino acids. V lost 2 bases, J lost 3 bases, and 1 base stayed unmatched. This entry belongs to a study of shared clonotypes between healthy human individuals. Assay used: immunoSEQ multiplex PCR; TCRdb lists only in-frame clones, some missing. The table lists a few million clones, 85% to 95% of them singletons. V usage is TRBV25-1 and J usage is TRBJ2-1, with 7 bases that match TRBD2. The sequence came from a man between 18 and 35 years old in good health. Some clones in this sample may be carry-over from other donors' samples. Sequenced input: naive CD4+ T cells from PBMCs. Documented subset: CD45RA+ positively selected. The CDR3 loop reads CASSEAGDYNEQFF. In DNA, the CDR3 is TGTGCCAGCAGTGAAGCGGGAGACTACAATGAGCAGTTCTTC.